These T cell receptor beta chains were read from a single sample in a study of graft-versus-host responses after intestinal transplantation. These TCRs are of unknown antigen specificity. Profiling relied on immunoSEQ multiplex PCR, and the TCRdb table lists in-frame clones only, not all of them. Of 35,000 to 45,000 clones listed, about 95% are singletons. Sequences were derived from unstimulated CD8+ T cells sorted from spleen or lymph node cells, sampled before transplant. These receptor sequences come from a human donor who was the organ donor for an intestinal transplant. Both conserved end residues are trimmed from each CDR3.

TRBV4-1,TRBJ2-1,ASSQRQAADEQF
TRBV5-4,TRBJ1-1,ASSYPEGSEAF
TRBV9,TRBJ2-5,ASSQHGRAPSPQETQY
TRBV11-2,TRBJ2-3,ASSLFAGGPVDTQY
TRBV6-5,TRBJ2-3,ASQGLAGTDTQY
TRBV30,NA,AWSVMAGRNEQY
TRBV9,TRBJ2-1,ASSWAGRRDNEQF
TRBV5-8,TRBJ2-7,ASSFLVSEQY
TRBV5-8,TRBJ2-5,ASSRIYGSHETQY
TRBV5-4,TRBJ2-2,ASSPELETGELF
TRBV6-5,TRBJ1-2,ASSDPGTDYGYT
TRBV7-6,TRBJ2-2,ASSSGLGTGELF
TRBV9,TRBJ2-7,ASSVAGASYEQY
TRBV6-5,TRBJ1-1,ASSYVGNRGTEAF
TRBV13,TRBJ2-7,ASSLGGGTHYEQY
TRBV5-4,TRBJ1-2,ASSLESGLSYGYT
TRBV4-1,TRBJ2-7,ASSQEGQGFYEQY
TRBV28,TRBJ1-4,ASSSQVLIPPSEKLF
TRBV19,TRBJ2-7,ASSMIDGLANEQY
TRBV6-5,TRBJ1-1,ASTHRAGTEAF
TRBV15,TRBJ2-7,ATSEDGGSYEQY
TRBV19,TRBJ2-7,ASSPGRASYEQY
TRBV27,TRBJ2-4,ASSWTAKNIQY
TRBV5-1,TRBJ1-1,ASSLGTENTEAF
TRBV7-6,TRBJ1-3,ASSLERVALSSSGNTIY
TRBV19,TRBJ2-7,ASTPGTGTEQY
TRBV19,TRBJ2-7,ASSIGGAYEQY
TRBV18,TRBJ2-7,ASSPLHEQY
TRBV30,TRBJ1-5,AWSGAGYSNQPQH
TRBV6-5,TRBJ2-1,ASSGTSSYNEQF
TRBV4-1,TRBJ1-2,ASSQDSGQGYGYT
TRBV30,TRBJ1-2,AWSVSGDGYT
TRBV7-6,TRBJ2-1,ASSLGQYNEQF
TRBV6-6,TRBJ1-5,ASSYLVGQPQH
TRBV4-3,TRBJ1-3,ASSPGDTIY